This T cell receptor beta chain was captured in a study of shared clonotypes between healthy human individuals. The assay was immunoSEQ multiplex PCR, and TCRdb's table has in-frame clones only and misses some. This table holds 2 million to 2.5 million clones, under 95% found once. The germline V and J ends were trimmed by 6 bases and 4 bases, with 18 bases remaining between them. The CDR3 runs to 15 residues. The germline V gene encodes CDR1 SGHAT and CDR2 FQDESV (reference sequence). This TCR was sampled from a man younger than 30 in good health. Some clones in this sample may be carry-over from other donors' samples. The chain has TRBV11-1 and TRBJ1-1, with no clear D. Sequencing was done on a sample of naive CD4+ T cells from PBMCs. Described subset: CD45RA+ positively selected. The CDR3 bases are TGTGCCAGCAGACCGGTGTGGGAACCGGGCACTGAAGCTTTCTTT. Protein: CASRPVWEPGTEAFF.